This T cell receptor (beta chain) was sequenced for a study of cytomegalovirus exposure and HLA in healthy donors. The V gene's germline CDR1 is LNHDA and CDR2 SQIVND (reference sequence). The CDR3 is made up of 15 amino acids. J was trimmed by 7 bases and V by 4 bases; bases with no gene match: 7. It was with 60 Vbeta and 13 Jbeta primers that the PCR ran. Sequenced by immunoSEQ multiplex PCR; TCRdb stores in-frame clones only, minus some. The table shows under 200,000 clones, with roughly 74% occurring only once. The sequencing input was PBMCs. The receptor was isolated from a woman aged 25 to 45 in good health and CMV-seronegative. The chain uses TRBV19 and TRBJ1-6; 7 nucleotides line up with TRBD1. CDR3 region: CASSRQGLGNSPLHF. For the CDR3, the DNA is TGTGCCAGTAGTAGACAGGGCCTAGGGAATTCACCCCTCCACTTT.